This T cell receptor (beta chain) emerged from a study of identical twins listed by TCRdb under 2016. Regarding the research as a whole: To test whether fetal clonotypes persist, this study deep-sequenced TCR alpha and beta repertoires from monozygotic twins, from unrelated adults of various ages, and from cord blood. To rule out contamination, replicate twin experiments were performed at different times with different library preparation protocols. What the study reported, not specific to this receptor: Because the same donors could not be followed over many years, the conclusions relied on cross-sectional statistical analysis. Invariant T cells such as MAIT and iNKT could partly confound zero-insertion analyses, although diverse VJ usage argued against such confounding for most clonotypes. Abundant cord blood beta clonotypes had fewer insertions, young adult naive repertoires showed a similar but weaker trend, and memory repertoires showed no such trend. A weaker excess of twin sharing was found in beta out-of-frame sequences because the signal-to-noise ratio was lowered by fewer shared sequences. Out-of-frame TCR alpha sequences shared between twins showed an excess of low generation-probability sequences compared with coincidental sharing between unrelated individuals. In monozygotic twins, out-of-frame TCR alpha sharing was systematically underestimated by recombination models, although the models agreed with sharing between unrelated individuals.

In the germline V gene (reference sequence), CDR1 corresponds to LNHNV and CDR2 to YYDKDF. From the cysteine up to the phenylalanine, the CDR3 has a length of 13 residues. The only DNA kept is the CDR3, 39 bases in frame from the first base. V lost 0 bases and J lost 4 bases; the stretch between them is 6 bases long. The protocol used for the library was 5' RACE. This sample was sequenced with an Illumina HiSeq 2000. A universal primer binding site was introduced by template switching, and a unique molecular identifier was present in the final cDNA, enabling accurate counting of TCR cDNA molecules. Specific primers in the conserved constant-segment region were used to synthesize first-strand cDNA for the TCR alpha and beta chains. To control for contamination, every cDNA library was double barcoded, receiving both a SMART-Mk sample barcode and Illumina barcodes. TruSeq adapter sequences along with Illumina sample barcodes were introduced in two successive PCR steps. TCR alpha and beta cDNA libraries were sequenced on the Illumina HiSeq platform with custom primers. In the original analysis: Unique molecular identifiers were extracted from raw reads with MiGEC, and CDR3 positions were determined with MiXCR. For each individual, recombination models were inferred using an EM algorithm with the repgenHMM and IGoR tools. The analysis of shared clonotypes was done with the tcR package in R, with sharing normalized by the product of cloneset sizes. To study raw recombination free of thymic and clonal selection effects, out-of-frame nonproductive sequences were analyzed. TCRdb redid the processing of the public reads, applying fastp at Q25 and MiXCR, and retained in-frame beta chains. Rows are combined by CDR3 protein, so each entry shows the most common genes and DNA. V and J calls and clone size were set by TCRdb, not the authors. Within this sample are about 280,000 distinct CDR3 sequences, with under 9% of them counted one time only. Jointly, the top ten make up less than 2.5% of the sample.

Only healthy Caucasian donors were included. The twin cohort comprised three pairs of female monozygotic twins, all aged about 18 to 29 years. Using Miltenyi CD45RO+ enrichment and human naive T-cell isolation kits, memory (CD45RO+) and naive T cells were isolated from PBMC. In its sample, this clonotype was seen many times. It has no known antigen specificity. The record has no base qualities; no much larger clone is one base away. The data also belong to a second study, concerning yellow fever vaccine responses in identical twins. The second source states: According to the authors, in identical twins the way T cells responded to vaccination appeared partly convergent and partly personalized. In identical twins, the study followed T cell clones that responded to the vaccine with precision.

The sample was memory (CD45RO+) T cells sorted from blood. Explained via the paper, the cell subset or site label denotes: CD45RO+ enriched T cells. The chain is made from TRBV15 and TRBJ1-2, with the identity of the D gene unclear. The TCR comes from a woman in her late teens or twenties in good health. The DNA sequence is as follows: TGTGCCACCAGCAGAGATGAGACCTATGGCTACACCTTC. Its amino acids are CATSRDETYGYTF.